These 22 T cell receptor beta chains originate from one sample sequenced in a study of beta chain features in type 1 diabetes. What was sequenced were expressed TCRB transcripts, since all of the isolated RNA had been reverse transcribed. TCRdb's table, derived via immunoSEQ multiplex PCR, lists solely in-frame clones and lacks some. The sample consists of 20,000 to 25,000 clones, about 71% of them appearing once. Their antigen targets remain unknown. Study-level results: Type 1 diabetes patients showed a moderate but significant shortening of TCRB CDR3s in all four CD4+ subsets.

The specimen sequenced was stem cell memory CD4+ T cells from blood. These receptors came from a woman in her thirties or forties with type 1 diabetes.

The chain links TRBV4-3 to TRBJ2-3; the D is unclear. The V gene lost 0 bases and the J gene lost 3 bases, with 10 bases spanning the gap. The length of the CDR3 is 15 residues. From germline, CDR1 is LGHNA and CDR2 YSLEER. CDR3 loop: CASSQDPIRTDTQYF. The CDR3 nucleotides read TGCGCCAGCAGCCAAGATCCGATTAGAACAGATACGCAGTATTTT.

The V gene is TRBV4-1, the J gene TRBJ2-3, with TRBD2 matching 8 bases. CDR1 MGHRA and CDR2 YSYEKL come from the germline V gene. V trimming: 0 bases; J trimming: 4 bases; junction bases outside the gene matches: 6. The CDR3 totals 16 residues. The CDR3 nucleotides are TGCGCCAGCAGCCAAGATCCCGGGGGGGCGGCAGATACGCAGTATTTT. It translates to CASSQDPGGAADTQYF.

A few counts support this clone. The gene calls are TRBV7-9 and TRBJ2-7; perhaps TRBD1 as D (5 bases). V was trimmed by 11 bases and J by 4 bases, leaving 15 bases between them. CDR3 length: 12 residues. CDR1 and CDR2 from the germline V gene are SEHNR and FQNEAQ (reference sequence). Written as DNA, the CDR3 is TGTGCCGCCGTCCAGGGTCCTTACGAGCAGTACTTC. Its translation is CAAVQGPYEQYF.

The chain carries TRBV28 and TRBJ2-1; tentative D call: TRBD2 (5 bases). The V and J ends lost 6 bases and 7 bases respectively, with 10 bases between them. This CDR3 is 12 amino acids long. CDR1 and CDR2 (germline): MDHEN, SYDVKM. The CDR3 sequence: CASRTAANEQFF. In DNA, the CDR3 is TGTGCCAGCAGAACAGCGGCGAATGAGCAGTTCTTC. The entire variable domain, with the rest obtained from reference TRBV28 and TRBJ2-1, is as follows: DVKVTQSSRYLVKRTGEKVFLECVQDMDHENMFWYRQDPGLGLRLIYFSYDVKMKEKGDIPEGYSVSREKKERFSLILESASTNQTSMYLCASRTAANEQFFGPGTRLTVL.

The chain employs TRBV7-2 and TRBJ2-2; D may be TRBD2 (5 bases). The CDR3 is made up of 16 amino acids. The V end lost 2 bases, the J end lost 1 base, and 11 bases lay between the germline ends. Germline CDR1 reads SGHTA; CDR2 reads FQGNSA. The CDR3 DNA follows: TGTGCCAGCAGCTTAATGCTAGCTGGGAACACCGGGGAGCTGTTTTTT. The encoded protein is CASSLMLAGNTGELFF.

The chain recombines TRBV4-1 with TRBJ1-1; the D gene is possibly TRBD1 (5 bases). CDR3 size: 15 residues. V shed 2 bases and J shed 0 bases, with 10 bases lying between them. Germline V lookup: CDR1 MGHRA, CDR2 YSYEKL. The CDR3 coding sequence is TGCGCCAGCAGCCAACAGACAGTTATGAACACTGAAGCTTTCTTT. Encoded protein: CASSQQTVMNTEAFF.

The J gene is TRBJ2-4, the V gene TRBV7-7, with D possibly matching TRBD1 (5 bases). Trimming removed 1 base from V and 6 bases from J, with 10 bases in between. The CDR3 is 14 amino acids. The germline CDR1 and CDR2 sequences are SSHAT and FNYEAQ (reference sequence). CDR3 residues: CASSLDQGLNIQYF. Here the CDR3 DNA reads TGTGCCAGCAGCTTAGATCAGGGTCTAAACATTCAGTACTTC.

The rearrangement links TRBV5-8 to TRBJ1-5; maybe TRBD1 (5 bases). Trimming removed 2 bases at V and 4 bases at J, with 13 bases between. The CDR3 loop spans 15 amino acids. The germline V gene has CDR1 SGHTS and CDR2 YDEGEE. The CDR3 is CASSFSSGKNQPQHF. The CDR3 nucleotides are TGTGCCAGCAGCTTTAGTTCAGGGAAGAATCAGCCCCAGCATTTT.

The chain combines TRBV11-2 with TRBJ1-2; a possible D gene is TRBD1 (5 bases). In germline, CDR1 is SGHAT, CDR2 FQNNGV. Trimming stripped 4 bases from V and 4 bases from J, with 19 bases between. CDR3 length: 16 amino acids. The CDR3 sequence: CASSSREGAGLYGYTF. DNA of the CDR3: TGTGCCAGCAGCTCCAGGGAAGGAGCGGGGCTCTATGGCTACACCTTC.

The chain links TRBV29-1 to TRBJ1-1; 8 bases agree with TRBD1. The CDR3 covers 13 residues. Germline values: CDR1 SQVTM, CDR2 ANQGSEA. Trimming took 1 base from V and 11 from J; bases not matched to a gene: 9. CDR3 amino acids: CSVEVNQGAEAFF. In DNA, the CDR3 is TGCAGCGTTGAAGTTAATCAGGGGGCGGAGGCTTTCTTT.

The rearrangement uses TRBV11-2 and TRBJ2-1; TRBD1 matches 10 bases. This CDR3 spans 15 amino acids. V was pared by 5 bases and J by 8 bases, with 9 bases of the junction left unmatched. The germline gives CDR1 SGHAT, CDR2 FQNNGV. CDR3 sequence: CASSLGTGDFDEQFF. The CDR3 DNA sequence: TGTGCCAGCAGCCTAGGGACAGGGGATTTCGATGAGCAGTTCTTC. Full variable domain (missing parts from reference TRBV11-2 and TRBJ2-1): EAGVAQSPRYKIIEKRQSVAFWCNPISGHATLYWYQQILGQGPKLLIQFQNNGVVDDSQLPKDRFSAERLKGVDSTLKIQPAKLEDSAVYLCASSLGTGDFDEQFFGPGTRLTVL.

A few counts support this clone. J is TRBJ2-3 and V is TRBV7-9, with TRBD1 identical over 7 bases. Germline lookup yields CDR1 SEHNR and CDR2 FQNEAQ (reference sequence). V shed 11 bases, J shed 2 bases, and the junction held 4 bases outside the gene matches. This CDR3 comprises 12 residues. In nucleotides, the CDR3 is TGTGCCGGAGGACAGGCCACAGATACGCAGTATTTT. It codes for CAGGQATDTQYF.

This chain joins TRBV18 and TRBJ2-6; possible D gene TRBD1, 6 bases. Deletions cut 3 bases from V and 2 bases from J, with 11 bases between. This CDR3 comprises 16 residues. Germline V gene sequence: CDR1 KGHSH, CDR2 LQKENI. The CDR3 nucleotides are TGTGCCAGCTCACCCCCCGGGACAACTGGGGCCAACGTCCTGACTTTC. This codes for CASSPPGTTGANVLTF.

This sequence joins TRBV7-8 and TRBJ1-2, with 7 bases aligning to TRBD1. V was clipped by 7 bases and J by 6 bases; unmatched bases: 8. In germline, CDR1 is SGHVS, CDR2 FQNEAQ. The CDR3 is 13 amino acids. Here the CDR3 reads CASTRGTEDGYTF. The CDR3 coding sequence is TGTGCCAGCACCCGTGGGACAGAAGATGGCTACACCTTC.

The chain is built from TRBV5-6 and TRBJ1-5, with D unclear. The germline V gene has CDR1 SGHDT and CDR2 YYEEEE. CDR3 length: 12 amino acids. V lost 3 bases to trimming and J lost 5 bases, with 6 bases between them. The CDR3 sequence is CASSSSDQPQHF. The CDR3 DNA follows: TGTGCCAGCAGCTCCTCTGATCAGCCCCAGCATTTT.

This sequence joins TRBV6-5 and TRBJ2-7; the D is unclear. Trimming cost V 5 bases and J 2 bases, with 13 bases left between them. Germline assignment: CDR1 MNHEY and CDR2 SVGAGI. The CDR3 extends over 14 amino acids. CDR3 sequence (DNA): TGTGCCAGCAGTGGTATGGTCTATGCCTACGAGCAGTACTTC. Encoded protein: CASSGMVYAYEQYF.

This clone was seen only a few times. The CDR3 DNA reads as TGTGCCAGCAGTTCCCGACAGGGTTTAAAGCCCCAGCATTTT. This sequence encodes CASSSRQGLKPQHF. J is TRBJ1-5 and V is TRBV28; 7 bases agree with TRBD1. The CDR3 runs 14 residues. The trim removed 4 bases at V and 8 bases at J, leaving 8 bases unmatched. Per germline, CDR1 MDHEN and CDR2 SYDVKM.

The CDR3 reads CASSQDEGGGSDTQYF. As DNA, the CDR3 is TGTGCCAGCAGCCAAGATGAGGGGGGGGGATCAGATACGCAGTATTTT. V gene TRBV4-2 combines with J gene TRBJ2-3; weak D call: TRBD2 (7 bases). The CDR3 runs 16 residues. V lost 0 bases and J lost 4, with 14 bases in between. Looked up from germline, CDR1 is LGHNA and CDR2 is YNFKEQ.

V usage is TRBV14 and J usage is TRBJ2-3; D is uncertain. This CDR3 region has 16 residues. The V end lost 0 bases, the J end lost 0 bases, and 10 bases lay between the germline ends. CDR1 is SGHDN, CDR2 FVKESK, per germline. CDR3 in amino acids: CASSQDRHPSTDTQYF. CDR3 sequence (DNA): TGTGCCAGCAGCCAAGATCGACACCCTAGCACAGATACGCAGTATTTT.

V gene TRBV6-6 combines with J gene TRBJ2-7; TRBD1 is a possible D gene (6 bases). Trimming took 6 bases from V and 7 from J, leaving 19 bases between them. Germline V CDR1 and CDR2: MNHNY, SVGAGI (reference sequence). This CDR3 is 14 amino acids long. The CDR3, as DNA: TGTGCCAGCAGGGCCAGGGGACCGGCTGCAGAGCAGTACTTC. It yields the protein CASRARGPAAEQYF.

The chain couples TRBV11-1 to TRBJ2-1; D not resolved. Germline V gene sequence: CDR1 SGHAT, CDR2 FQDESV (reference sequence). The CDR3 totals 16 residues. Between the trimmed V and J ends, which lost 3 bases and 0 bases, there was a span of 12 bases. CDR3 region: CASSFSRTYSYNEQFF. As DNA, the CDR3 is TGTGCCAGCAGCTTTAGTAGAACCTACTCCTACAATGAGCAGTTCTTC.

This clone has just a few counts. J is TRBJ1-2 and V is TRBV7-2; D ambiguous. CDR3 size: 13 residues. Between the trimmed V and J ends, which lost 5 bases and 3 bases, there was a span of 10 bases. Per germline, CDR1 SGHTA and CDR2 FQGNSA. The CDR3, as DNA: TGTGCCAGCAGCCCCGATCCGGACTATGGCTACACCTTC. Residues: CASSPDPDYGYTF.